This record concerns one TCR beta chain sequence. As yet, its antigen is unknown. Sequencing used immunoSEQ multiplex PCR; TCRdb keeps in-frame clones, though not all of them. In the table there are roughly 200,000 clones, around 75% of which are singletons. Looked up from germline, CDR1 is SGDLS and CDR2 is YYNGEE. The CDR3 covers 12 residues. V gave up 4 bases and J gave up 5 bases, with 9 bases separating them. These data come from a study of cytotoxic CD8 clonotypes in ibrutinib-treated CLL. Whole-study context: Results showed some 25 partial and 2 complete responses; following median 68 months, around 15 remained remitted, around twelve advanced. General study findings and limits: Public clonotypes, rarely seen, contracted or held steady on treatment.

The rearrangement uses TRBV9 and TRBJ1-1, with D hard to call. The sequence derives from a human donor with chronic lymphocytic leukemia. Sequencing used PBMCs, obtained after 12 months of ibrutinib treatment. CDR3 loop: CASSPRGTEAFF. The CDR3 DNA follows: TGTGCCAGCAGCCCCCGAGGGACTGAAGCTTTCTTT.